This T cell receptor (beta chain) was observed in a study of cytomegalovirus exposure and HLA in healthy donors. A word on this clone: The antigen remains undetermined.

Trimming removed 2 bases from V and 5 bases from J; junction bases left unmatched: 10. The CDR3 extends over 17 amino acids. CDR1 and CDR2 (germline): LNHDA, SQIVND (reference sequence). Study-level results: Many donors carried some public TCRs, although rarity characterized most TCR sequences.

Clones were read by immunoSEQ multiplex PCR, and TCRdb kept only the in-frame ones, dropping some. The sample lists 120,000 or so clones, 95% to 97% occurring once. The sample comprised PBMCs. This chain joins TRBV19 and TRBJ2-2; TRBD1 agrees at 8 bases. This TCR came from a man between 18 and 35 years old in good health and CMV-seronegative. For the CDR3, the DNA is TGTGCCAGTAGTATAAGGCAGGGGGCAATTTTGACCGGGGAGCTGTTTTTT. Its translation is CASSIRQGAILTGELFF.